A selection of T cell receptor beta chains follows, all from one sample in a study of T cell responses to AZD1222 COVID-19 vaccine. Here immunoSEQ multiplex PCR was the method, and the copy in TCRdb shows in-frame clones only, minus some. The sample records about 39,000 clones, about 91% being singletons. The sequencing here drew on peripheral blood, taken 28 days after the second AZD1222 dose. Receptors originate from an adult who received the AZD1222 COVID-19 vaccine. The CDR3 runs from the conserved cysteine through the conserved F or W. The D gene is left open where the match is weak. The listing skips clone size in some rows; elsewhere it reads once, few, many or a size class.

D gene	clone size	V gene	J gene	CDR3 protein
.	few	TRBV18	TRBJ1-1	CASRGGAVDTEAFF
.	few	TRBV5-1	TRBJ1-1	CASSLGSSNTEAFF
.	.	TRBV5-1	TRBJ2-7	CASSFSGSSYEQYF
.	once	TRBV2	TRBJ1-1	CASSEGQDFTEAFF
.	.	TRBV4-3	TRBJ2-3	CASSRRTLDTQYF
TRBD2	once	TRBV7-3	TRBJ2-1	CASSLTPTSGGARDEQFF
TRBD2	.	TRBV5-4	TRBJ2-3	CASSLGGGTDTQYF
TRBD1	.	TRBV5-1	TRBJ2-1	CASSVQGGNYNEQFF
.	few	TRBV12-5	TRBJ1-1	CASGGGDAGIPEAFF
.	.	TRBV3-1/TRBV3-2	TRBJ2-7	CASSQVRGSEGEQYF
.	.	TRBV29-1	TRBJ1-1	CSVGDTEAFF
.	.	TRBV6-5	TRBJ1-1	CASSSGRPVNTEAFF
TRBD1	.	TRBV9	TRBJ1-2	CASSGQGALSGYTF
.	.	TRBV12-3/TRBV12-4	TRBJ1-2	CASSFQQAYGYTF
.	.	TRBV6-2/TRBV6-3	TRBJ1-2	CASSSRTLSNYGYTF
TRBD1	.	TRBV6-2/TRBV6-3	TRBJ2-7	CASSRGTGGAEQYF
TRBD2	.	TRBV2	TRBJ2-7	CASRSGAGVTYEQYF
.	.	TRBV7-7	TRBJ2-5	CASSCGPEEALFETQYF
TRBD1	.	TRBV30	TRBJ1-4	CAWSLPGQELFF
TRBD2	once	TRBV9	TRBJ2-5	CASSVGLAGGQETQYF
TRBD2	.	TRBV28	TRBJ2-7	CASSSSGGALGEQYF
.	.	TRBV11-2	TRBJ1-4	CASSLVAPSRGATNEKLFF
.	.	TRBV29-1	TRBJ1-2	CSAKPSGAPPGSYTF
.	.	TRBV5-4	TRBJ2-2	CASSSKSRPNTGELFF
.	.	TRBV23-1	TRBJ1-6	CASSQSEGNRSSPLHF
.	.	TRBV20-1	TRBJ1-5	CSASDSSNQPQHF
.	.	TRBV6-1	TRBJ2-7	CASSEDQGGIYEQYF
TRBD2	.	TRBV12-5	TRBJ2-7	CASGLVATALAGREQYF
TRBD1	once	TRBV10-3	TRBJ1-2	CAISLGTGYGYTF
TRBD1	.	TRBV5-1	TRBJ1-1	CASRGQGPLNTEAFF
TRBD1	few	TRBV12-3/TRBV12-4	TRBJ1-6	CASSLKGGKLHF
.	.	TRBV19	TRBJ2-4	CASSIDAGGAILAKNIQYF
.	.	TRBV6-5	TRBJ2-1	CASSGEGYNEQFF
.	.	TRBV5-1	TRBJ2-7	CASSPPGILYEQYF
.	.	TRBV9	TRBJ2-6	CASSPQTGTRSSGANVLTF
TRBD1	.	TRBV19	TRBJ1-1	CASKQGIQNTEAFF
.	.	TRBV7-2	TRBJ2-2	CASSSWARGGELFF
.	few	TRBV7-2	TRBJ2-2	CASSLGLGGTGELFF
TRBD1	.	TRBV19	TRBJ2-1	CASRGTGSGEQFF
.	.	TRBV6-5	TRBJ2-7	CASSYRDGYEQYF
TRBD1	.	TRBV7-6	TRBJ2-7	CASSLADRPSSYEQYF
.	once	TRBV5-1	TRBJ1-4	CASSNRGTDEKLFF
.	.	TRBV7-7	TRBJ1-3	CASSPGLSSGNTIYF
.	.	TRBV11-3	TRBJ2-7	CASSLDGESYEQYF
.	.	TRBV7-9	TRBJ2-3	CASRFWEGTQYF